Listed below are T cell receptor beta chains from one sample, sequenced in a study of T cell repertoires in cytomegalovirus infection. TCRdb reanalysed the reads using MiXCR and keeps one entry per CDR3 protein. The sample records about 900,000 distinct CDR3 sequences, approximately 31% being singletons. Their cognate antigens are unknown. The sample consisted of cultured CD8+ T cells from PBMCs, taken from culture after CMV antigen stimulation. Receptors were obtained from a human donor in good health (CMV status not recorded). Some clones in this sample may be carry-over from other donors' samples. The CDR3 runs from the conserved cysteine through the conserved F or W. D genes are given only for firm matches. The size entry is marked missing in some rows and otherwise reads once, few, many or a size class.

D,size,J,V,CDR3,DNA
-,many,TRBJ1-1,TRBV7-3,CASSLDSGTEAFF,TGTGCCAGCAGCTTGGACAGCGGCACTGAAGCTTTCTTT
TRBD2,few,TRBJ2-1,TRBV19,CATGTSGDPYNEQFF,TGTGCCACGGGGACTAGCGGGGACCCCTACAATGAGCAGTTCTTC
TRBD1,few,TRBJ1-5,TRBV6-1,CASSHRGYNQPQHF,TGTGCCAGCAGTCACAGGGGCTACAATCAGCCCCAGCATTTT
-,few,TRBJ1-2,TRBV19,CASWGRVNYGYTF,TGTGCCAGCTGGGGCAGGGTGAACTATGGCTACACCTTC
-,few,TRBJ2-1,TRBV11-3,CASSRRREDNEQFF,TGTGCCAGCAGCCGCCGCAGGGAGGACAATGAGCAGTTCTTC
-,once,TRBJ1-6,TRBV28,CASSSPKVGLSSYNSPLHF,TGTGCCAGCAGTTCGCCTAAGGTTGGGTTAAGCTCCTATAATTCACCCCTCCACTTT
-,-,TRBJ1-1,TRBV7-6,CASSLGGLSNTEAFF,TGTGCCAGCAGCTTAGGAGGGCTGTCGAACACTGAAGCTTTCTTT
-,few,TRBJ1-2,TRBV13,CASSLGRGIYTF,TGTGCCAGCAGCTTAGGCAGAGGGATCTACACCTTC
-,few,TRBJ2-7,TRBV6-2/TRBV6-3,CASSYAQTDYRYEQYF,TGTGCCAGCAGTTACGCACAGACAGATTACCGGTACGAGCAGTACTTC
-,few,TRBJ2-2,TRBV4-1,CASSQVTAGELFF,TGCGCCAGCAGCCAAGTTACGGCCGGGGAGCTGTTTTTT